The 31 T cell receptor beta chains below all came from one sample that was sequenced in a study of response to subunit inactivated influenza vaccine. TCRdb processed the RT-PCR reads anew with MiXCR; each CDR3 protein has one entry. The table includes about 780,000 distinct CDR3 sequences, less than 20% detected once. The material sequenced was PBMCs from blood, taken approximately 5 days after vaccination. Receptor source: a middle-aged man who received an inactivated influenza vaccine.

The sample holds a few counts of this clonotype. This chain joins TRBV7-2 and TRBJ2-3; 8 positions agree with TRBD2. Germline V lookup: CDR1 SGHTA, CDR2 FQGNSA. The CDR3 covers 16 residues. Losses at the gene ends were 4 bases for V and 1 base for J; bases not matched to a gene: 7. CDR3 DNA sequence: TGTGCCAGCAGCTCCCAGCGGGGGACGGGCACAGATACGCAGTATTTT. This sequence encodes CASSSQRGTGTDTQYF.

This clonotype was observed a few times. J is TRBJ2-7 and V is TRBV6-2 or TRBV6-3; TRBD2 matches 10 bases. The CDR3 consists of 15 residues. The ends lost 2 bases at V and 5 bases at J; junction bases unmatched: 6. CDR1 is MNHEY and CDR2 is SVGEGT in the germline V gene. CDR3 sequence: CASSYVLAGDNEQYF. The CDR3 region has the DNA TGTGCCAGCAGTTACGTTCTAGCGGGAGATAACGAGCAGTACTTC.

This clonotype turned up a few times. V gene TRBV24-1 combines with J gene TRBJ2-1, with TRBD2 matching over 10 bases. V lost 4 bases to trimming and J lost 4 bases; unmatched junction nucleotides: 3. CDR1 and CDR2 from the germline V gene are KGHDR and SFDVKD. This CDR3 has 15 residues. The CDR3 spells CATSDLAGEYNEQFF. Written as DNA, the CDR3 is TGTGCCACCAGTGACCTAGCGGGAGAGTACAATGAGCAGTTCTTC.

The sample holds a few counts of this clonotype. V is TRBV7-8 and J is TRBJ2-7; TRBD1 matches at 9 bases. Germline V gives CDR1 SGHVS, CDR2 FQNEAQ. The CDR3 covers 14 residues. V lost 0 bases to trimming and J lost 6 bases; unmatched junction nucleotides: 3. The CDR3 sequence is CASSLAGQGTEQYF. The CDR3 DNA reads TGTGCCAGCAGCTTAGCCGGACAGGGGACCGAGCAGTACTTC.

This clonotype was found a few times. This sequence joins TRBV11-1 and TRBJ2-1, with D perhaps TRBD2 (5 bases). The CDR3 loop spans 13 amino acids. CDR1 and CDR2 from the germline V gene are SGHAT and FQDESV (reference sequence). The germline V and J ends were trimmed by 5 bases and 5 bases, with 10 bases remaining between them. The CDR3 DNA sequence: TGTGCCAGCAGCGTACTAGAGAACAATGAGCAGTTCTTC. Amino acid sequence: CASSVLENNEQFF.

Many counts were recorded for this clonotype. The V gene is TRBV20-1, the J gene TRBJ1-1; possibly TRBD1 for D (6 bases). V was clipped by 1 base and J by 3 bases, with 12 bases between them. In germline, CDR1 is DFQATT, CDR2 SNEGSKA (reference sequence). This CDR3 spans 14 amino acids. The DNA of the CDR3 is TGCAGTGCTAGAGGGGGGCCCAGATACACTGAAGCTTTCTTT. It codes for CSARGGPRYTEAFF.

V usage is TRBV6-5 and J usage is TRBJ2-2; no reliable D call. The CDR3 loop spans 14 amino acids. V was shortened by 2 bases and J by 3 bases, with 7 bases between the two germline ends. Germline V gives CDR1 MNHEY, CDR2 SVGAGI. In nucleotides, the CDR3 is TGTGCCAGCAGTTACGGCGTTTACACCGGGGAGCTGTTTTTT. This gives the protein CASSYGVYTGELFF.

This clonotype was observed many times. This rearrangement joins TRBV12-3 or TRBV12-4 to TRBJ2-1; the D gene could be TRBD1 or TRBD2 (5 bases each). The length of the CDR3 is 17 residues. V was clipped by 7 bases and J by 4 bases, with 23 bases between them. CDR3 loop: CASTFHRDPSKYNEQFF. The CDR3 region has the DNA TGTGCCAGCACCTTTCATCGGGACCCCTCGAAATACAATGAGCAGTTCTTC.

This clonotype was counted ten times or more. J is TRBJ2-5 and V is TRBV20-1, with 9 bases that match TRBD1. Per germline, CDR1 DFQATT and CDR2 SNEGSKA (reference sequence). This CDR3 comprises 14 residues. Trimming at V came to 1 base and at J to 5 bases, leaving 5 bases not matched to a gene. CDR3 nucleotide sequence: TGCAGTGCTAGAGGGACAGGGGCGGAGGAGACCCAGTACTTC. This encodes CSARGTGAEETQYF.

This clonotype was found a few times. The chain uses TRBV12-3 or TRBV12-4 and TRBJ1-3; no clear D. V was trimmed by 2 bases and J by 1 base, leaving 6 bases between them. The CDR3 consists of 14 residues. CDR3 bases: TGTGCCAGCAGTTTAATGGGGTCTGGAAACACCATATATTTT. It yields the protein CASSLMGSGNTIYF.

In its sample, this clonotype was seen a few times. The rearrangement uses TRBV6-1 and TRBJ1-2; possible D gene TRBD1, 5 bases. CDR3 length equals 13 residues. Germline loops: CDR1 MNHNS, CDR2 SASEGT. Trimming removed 6 bases from V and 4 bases from J, with 12 bases in between. The CDR3 sequence is CASRKQGSYGYTF. The CDR3 bases are TGTGCCAGCAGGAAGCAGGGTAGCTATGGCTACACCTTC.

In this sample, this clonotype turned up a few times. V gene TRBV29-1 combines with J gene TRBJ2-7, with D tentatively TRBD1 (6 bases). Germline V gene data show CDR1 as SQVTM and CDR2 as ANQGSEA. This CDR3 has 18 residues. V shed 7 bases and J shed 0 bases, with 28 bases lying between them. CDR3 nucleotide sequence: TGCAGCGCCCTCGGTTACGGGGTTGGGGGCAGGTACTCCTACGAGCAGTACTTC. It specifies CSALGYGVGGRYSYEQYF.

The chain combines TRBV6-2 or TRBV6-3 with TRBJ2-1; TRBD2 agrees at 14 bases. V gave up 6 bases and J gave up 8 bases; unmatched junction bases: 9. Germline CDR1 reads MNHEY; CDR2 reads SVGEGT. This CDR3 region has 16 residues. CDR3 DNA: TGTGCCAGCAGCCACCCGACTAGCGGGGGGGTCTATGAGCAGTTCTTC. Its translation: CASSHPTSGGVYEQFF.

The chain combines TRBV18 with TRBJ2-7; a weak D match, TRBD1 (6 bases). This CDR3 contains 13 residues. Germline-derived CDR1 and CDR2 are KGHSH and LQKENI. V was trimmed by 2 bases and J by 7 bases, leaving 12 bases between them. The CDR3 here is CASSPNRAGEQYF. The CDR3 coding sequence is TGTGCCAGCTCACCAAACAGGGCGGGTGAGCAGTACTTC.

This clonotype was counted ten times or more. The chain uses TRBV12-3 or TRBV12-4 and TRBJ2-1; 7 nucleotides match TRBD2. The V and J ends lost 6 bases and 3 bases, in that order; junction bases with no gene match: 11. The CDR3 runs to 16 residues. The CDR3 DNA sequence: TGTGCCAGCAGCCCTGGGGGGGTTACCTACTACAATGAGCAGTTCTTC. This codes for CASSPGGVTYYNEQFF.

The V call is TRBV4-3, the J call TRBJ2-1; the D gene is possibly TRBD2 (6 bases). This CDR3 contains 16 residues. The germline V and J ends were trimmed by 1 base and 4 bases, with 14 bases remaining between them. CDR1 and CDR2 (germline): LGHNA, YSLEER. The CDR3 DNA reads as TGCGCCAGCAGCCAAGTGGTGGGAGGAATTTACAATGAGCAGTTCTTC. It yields the protein CASSQVVGGIYNEQFF.

The genes are TRBV4-3 and TRBJ2-1, with D unclear. The CDR3 contains 18 residues. The germline CDR1 and CDR2 sequences are LGHNA and YSLEER. The V end lost 2 bases, the J end lost 0 bases, and 17 bases lay between the germline ends. The CDR3 DNA sequence: TGCGCCAGCAGCCAATCGTCGGGTGCCTTAAGCTCCTACAATGAGCAGTTCTTC. The encoded protein is CASSQSSGALSSYNEQFF.

The table lists this clonotype with a few counts. The V call is TRBV9, the J call TRBJ2-7; D gene unclear. This CDR3 is built from 16 residues. Germline V gives CDR1 SGDLS, CDR2 YYNGEE. V lost 0 bases, J lost 0 bases, and 13 bases lay in between. CDR3 DNA: TGTGCCAGCAGCGTAGGTGCCAATACTCACTCCTACGAGCAGTACTTC. This encodes CASSVGANTHSYEQYF. Using reference TRBV9 and TRBJ2-7 for the parts outside the CDR3, the full variable domain is DSGVTQTPKHLITATGQRVTLRCSPRSGDLSVYWYQQSLDQGLQFLIQYYNGEERAKGNILERFSAQQFPDLHSELNLSSLELGDSALYFCASSVGANTHSYEQYFGPGTRLTVT.

At least ten counts were recorded for this clonotype. V gene TRBV7-6 combines with J gene TRBJ2-7; D perhaps matches TRBD1 (6 bases). V lost 6 bases to trimming and J lost 2 bases, with 17 bases between them. The CDR3 runs 15 residues. Germline assignment: CDR1 SGHVS and CDR2 FNYEAQ. This CDR3 reads CASSSKTGYTYEQYF. The DNA for the CDR3 is TGTGCCAGCAGTTCGAAGACAGGCTACACCTACGAGCAGTACTTC. Full variable domain (missing parts from reference TRBV7-6 and TRBJ2-7): GAGVSQSPRYKVTKRGQDVALRCDPISGHVSLYWYRQALGQGPEFLTYFNYEAQQDKSGLPNDRFSAERPEGSISTLTIQRTEQRDSAMYRCASSSKTGYTYEQYFGPGTRLTVT.

This clonotype was observed a few times. This chain connects TRBV13 to TRBJ2-7; the match to TRBD1 covers 9 bases. Trimming cost V 4 bases and J 6 bases; bases outside gene matches: 7. CDR3 length: 14 residues. The germline CDR1 and CDR2 sequences are PRHDT and FYEKMQ (reference sequence). CDR3 coding DNA: TGTGCCAGCAGCTGGGACAGGGCCACAGGCGAGCAGTACTTC. As protein: CASSWDRATGEQYF.

This clonotype has just a few counts. V is TRBV25-1 and J is TRBJ2-1; 7 bases are shared with TRBD2. The V gene's germline CDR1 is MGHDK and CDR2 SYGVNS. J was trimmed by 2 bases and V by 7 bases; bases with no gene match: 11. This CDR3 region has 16 residues. The CDR3 nucleotides read TGTGCCAGCACCTTACCGACCGGGACTACCTACAATGAGCAGTTCTTC. Translated: CASTLPTGTTYNEQFF.

Only a few counts were recorded for this clonotype. The chain carries TRBV15 and TRBJ2-1, with 8 bases that match TRBD2. The CDR3 totals 17 residues. Germline-derived CDR1 and CDR2 are LNHNV and YYDKDF (reference sequence). J gave up 4 bases and V 0 bases, and 8 bases lay outside the gene matches. The CDR3 region has the DNA TGTGCCACCAGCAGAGAACTAGCGGCCGCTATATACAATGAGCAGTTCTTC. The encoded protein is CATSRELAAAIYNEQFF. Full variable domain (missing parts from reference TRBV15 and TRBJ2-1): DAMVIQNPRYQVTQFGKPVTLSCSQTLNHNVMYWYQQKSSQAPKLLFHYYDKDFNNEADTPDNFQSRRPNTSFCFLDIRSPGLGDTAMYLCATSRELAAAIYNEQFFGPGTRLTVL.

The J gene is TRBJ1-1, the V gene TRBV4-3, with TRBD1 as a possible D gene (5 bases). The CDR3 length is 15 residues. Germline values: CDR1 LGHNA, CDR2 YSLEER. The V end lost 3 bases, the J end lost 8 bases, and 19 bases lay between the germline ends. Here the CDR3 reads CASSHSLRVGGEAFF. CDR3 nucleotide sequence: TGCGCCAGCAGCCACAGCCTCAGGGTCGGAGGCGAAGCTTTCTTT.

This clonotype has more than one count but fewer than ten. V and J are TRBV20-1 and TRBJ2-5, with 15 bases that match TRBD2. V was pared by 7 bases and J by 4 bases, with 7 bases of the junction left unmatched. CDR3 size: 15 residues. The germline V gene has CDR1 DFQATT and CDR2 SNEGSKA (reference sequence). The CDR3 reads CSGKGLAGGGETQYF. DNA of the CDR3: TGCAGTGGGAAGGGACTAGCGGGAGGCGGAGAGACCCAGTACTTC.

The gene calls are TRBV5-1 and TRBJ2-7, with D possibly being TRBD1 or TRBD2 (5 bases each). The germline V and J ends were trimmed by 3 bases and 1 base, with 11 bases remaining between them. The CDR3 runs to 14 residues. Germline values: CDR1 SGHRS, CDR2 YFSETQ. The CDR3 DNA sequence: TGCGCCAGCAGCTGGACCGGGACGTCCTACGAGCAGTACTTC. Amino acid sequence: CASSWTGTSYEQYF.

This chain links TRBV6-2 or TRBV6-3 with TRBJ2-3; D is uncertain. Germline V gene lookup returns CDR1 MNHEY and CDR2 SVGEGT. The CDR3 runs 13 residues. V shed 2 bases and J shed 3 bases, with 6 bases lying between them. CDR3 sequence (DNA): TGTGCCAGCAGTTACCGAGAGACAGATACGCAGTATTTT. It translates to CASSYRETDTQYF.

This clonotype has more than one count but fewer than ten. V and J are TRBV12-3 or TRBV12-4 and TRBJ2-1, with TRBD1 matching 7 bases. The CDR3 has 18 residues. V dropped 3 bases and J dropped 2; count of bases not matched to a gene: 13. The CDR3 coding sequence is TGTGCCAGCAGTTTTTACCCCGAAGGGGGCATCACCTACAATGAGCAGTTCTTC. It translates to CASSFYPEGGITYNEQFF.

Points on this clonotype: A much larger clone is a single base away; this may be a read error. V usage is TRBV12-3 or TRBV12-4 and J usage is TRBJ2-1, with 8 positions matching TRBD2. Unmatched junction bases numbered 12, after V lost 5 bases and J lost 6 bases. The CDR3 contains 16 residues. CDR3 sequence: CASSLRLAWAGNEQFF. The CDR3 DNA reads TGTGCCAGCAGTCTAAGACTAGCGTGGGCGGGCAATGAGCAGTTCTTC.

The chain has TRBV4-3 and TRBJ2-5; 7 nucleotides match TRBD2. Per germline, CDR1 LGHNA and CDR2 YSLEER. Germline trimming cut 2 bases from V and 4 bases from J; bases unmatched to any gene: 7. This CDR3 has 15 amino acids. The CDR3 DNA sequence: TGCGCCAGCAGCCAACGGCTAGCGGCGAGAGAGACCCAGTACTTC. Its protein product is CASSQRLAARETQYF.

This clonotype turned up a few times. The CDR3 loop is CASSLPGHITDTQYF. CDR3 nucleotides: TGTGCCAGCAGCTTACCGGGACATATCACAGATACGCAGTATTTT. V and J are TRBV7-9 and TRBJ2-3, with a weak D call TRBD1 (6 bases). Per germline, CDR1 SEHNR and CDR2 FQNEAQ (reference sequence). The CDR3 covers 15 residues. Trimming cost V 2 bases and J 2 bases, with 11 bases left between them.

The genes are TRBV24-1 and TRBJ2-5; 8 bases map to TRBD1. Germline V lookup: CDR1 KGHDR, CDR2 SFDVKD. Trimming removed 3 bases from V and 2 bases from J; junction bases left unmatched: 4. CDR3 length: 15 residues. The CDR3 DNA is TGTGCCACCAGTGATACCCGACAGGGGCAAGAGACCCAGTACTTC. It specifies CATSDTRQGQETQYF.